The sequence of this TCR beta chain was determined in a study of breast tumors, draining lymph nodes, adjacent tissues. The study's findings and limits: Tumor repertoires ranked between lymph nodes and nontumor tissue in diversity, with V and J gene preferences.

The CDR3 consists of 18 residues. From germline, CDR1 is SGHRS and CDR2 YFSETQ. Trimming pared 0 bases from V and 2 bases from J, leaving 21 bases between. This clonotype appeared many times. Its antigen is unidentified. TCRdb re-analysed the multiplex PCR reads in MiXCR, keeping a single row per CDR3 protein. The table lists roughly 120,000 distinct CDR3 sequences, about 20% of them singletons. Axillary draining lymph nodes of breast cancer patients supplied the node samples. The chain employs TRBV5-1 and TRBJ2-7, with D unresolved. The receptor was derived from a female donor with breast cancer. Some clones in this sample may be carry-over from other donors' samples. Sequencing used axillary lymph node tissue. Written as DNA, the CDR3 is TGCGCCAGCAGCTTGGGACGGAAGGGCAGCCAGAATACCTACGAGCAGTACTTC. It is translated as CASSLGRKGSQNTYEQYF.